A selection of T cell receptor beta chains follows, all from one sample in a study of blood T cell repertoires in COVID-19. TCRdb's table, derived via immunoSEQ multiplex PCR, lists solely in-frame clones and lacks some. The data show 150,000 to 250,000 clones, with about nine tenths seen just once and around 2% held by the top ten. Sample: PBMCs or T cells enriched from blood (not recorded which). All receptors derive from a woman aged 30 to 39 who had recovered from COVID-19. Each CDR3 is given with its conserved first and last residue. The D gene is left open where the match is weak. Some rows have no size entry. The others give once, few or many, or a class for an expanded clone.

j_gene | d_gene | abundance | v_gene | CDR3aa | CDR3nt
TRBJ1-1 | NA | NA | TRBV7-9 | CASSQEVPTEAFF | TGTGCCAGCAGCCAAGAGGTCCCCACTGAAGCTTTCTTT
TRBJ2-2 | TRBD1 | NA | TRBV19 | CASSWDRGSNTGELFF | TGTGCCAGTAGCTGGGACAGGGGGTCTAACACCGGGGAGCTGTTTTTT
TRBJ1-1 | NA | NA | TRBV7-3 | CASSLTRGSNTEAFF | TGTGCCAGCAGCTTAACGCGAGGCTCGAACACTGAAGCTTTCTTT
TRBJ1-6 | NA | NA | TRBV24-1 | CATRNDYSPLHF | TGTGCCACCAGGAACGACTATTCACCCCTCCACTTT
TRBJ2-4 | TRBD1 | NA | TRBV7-9 | CASSQTGGNLFENIQYF | TGTGCCAGCAGCCAGACAGGGGGCAACCTATTTGAAAACATTCAGTACTTC
TRBJ1-2 | TRBD1 | NA | TRBV3-1/TRBV3-2 | CASSPRTGYGYTF | TGTGCCAGCAGCCCGAGGACAGGCTATGGCTACACCTTC
TRBJ1-2 | NA | NA | TRBV2 | CATRGISDWLGYTF | TGTGCCACACGGGGGATTTCAGACTGGCTTGGCTACACCTTC
TRBJ1-1 | NA | NA | TRBV6-5 | CASSRQKNTEAFF | TGTGCCAGCAGTCGCCAGAAGAACACTGAAGCTTTCTTT
TRBJ1-2 | NA | NA | TRBV6-4 | CASSAGINYGYTF | TGTGCCAGCAGTGCCGGGATCAACTATGGCTACACCTTC
TRBJ2-5 | TRBD1 | NA | TRBV24-1 | CATSDLQGQGRETQYF | TGTGCCACCAGTGATTTGCAGGGACAGGGGCGAGAGACCCAGTACTTC
TRBJ1-1 | TRBD1 | NA | TRBV4-1 | CASSHPGTGLLNTEAFF | TGCGCCAGCAGCCATCCCGGGACAGGGCTCCTGAACACTGAAGCTTTCTTT
TRBJ1-2 | NA | NA | TRBV4-3 | CASSQAGGAGGYTF | TGCGCCAGCAGCCAAGCGGGGGGGGCAGGAGGCTACACCTTC
TRBJ2-7 | TRBD2 | NA | TRBV14 | CASSQATSGRGYEQYF | TGTGCCAGCAGCCAAGCGACTAGCGGGAGAGGGTACGAGCAGTACTTC
TRBJ1-2 | NA | NA | TRBV2 | CASDGQSLYGYTF | TGTGCCAGCGACGGACAGAGCTTATATGGCTACACCTTC
TRBJ2-4 | NA | NA | TRBV6-5 | CASTLGDIQYF | TGTGCCAGCACACTCGGGGACATTCAGTACTTC
TRBJ1-2 | TRBD1 | NA | TRBV4-3 | CASSLRTGFNYGYTF | TGCGCCAGCAGCCTAAGGACAGGGTTTAACTATGGCTACACCTTC
TRBJ1-5 | TRBD1 | few | TRBV2 | CASSVWGQGNQPQHF | TGTGCCAGCAGTGTTTGGGGACAGGGGAATCAGCCCCAGCATTTT
TRBJ2-1 | TRBD2 | NA | TRBV6-2/TRBV6-3 | CASSFRTSGAHNEQFF | TGTGCCAGCAGTTTTCGAACTAGCGGGGCACACAATGAGCAGTTCTTC
TRBJ1-2 | TRBD1 | NA | TRBV7-9 | CASTPWDSITF | TGTGCCAGCACCCCCTGGGACAGTATTACCTTC
TRBJ2-7 | NA | NA | TRBV5-4 | CASSWPGTYEQYF | TGTGCCAGCAGCTGGCCAGGGACCTACGAGCAGTACTTC
TRBJ1-2 | TRBD1 | once | TRBV14 | CASSQTGQESGYGYTF | TGTGCCAGCAGCCAGACGGGACAGGAGAGCGGCTATGGCTACACCTTC